Presented here are 27 T cell receptor beta chains from one specimen sequenced in a study of control samples from healthy donors and cancer patients. TCRdb's table, derived via immunoSEQ multiplex PCR, lists solely in-frame clones and lacks some. In the table there are 45,000 to 55,000 clones, 85% to 95% of which are singletons. Sequenced input: blood. These receptor sequences come from a man in his thirties or forties in good health.

As DNA, the CDR3 is TGTGCCAGCCTAAATCTCCGTTGGGCTAGCGAGGTCTACGAGCAGTACTTC. This codes for CASLNLRWASEVYEQYF. V usage is TRBV27 and J usage is TRBJ2-7; D might be TRBD2 (6 bases). The CDR3 consists of 17 residues. Germline values: CDR1 MNHEY, CDR2 SMNVEV (reference sequence). With 8 bases removed from V and 3 bases from J, the gap between germline ends came to 26 bases.

This rearrangement joins TRBV19 to TRBJ2-1; a weak D match, TRBD2 (6 bases). V was clipped by 5 bases and J by 8 bases, with 16 bases between them. The CDR3 runs to 14 residues. Germline-derived CDR1 and CDR2 are LNHDA and SQIVND (reference sequence). CDR3 region: CASSGRDLIHEQFF. The CDR3 bases are TGTGCCAGTAGTGGACGGGACTTGATTCATGAGCAGTTCTTC.

The chain uses TRBV6-2 or TRBV6-3 and TRBJ2-5; TRBD1 matches at 11 bases. CDR3 length: 15 amino acids. Germline CDR1 is MNHEY and CDR2 is SVGEGT. J gave up 5 bases and V 6 bases, and 8 bases lay outside the gene matches. DNA of the CDR3: TGTGCCAGCAGCCCCGGACAGGGGGCAGTCGAGACCCAGTACTTC. Residues: CASSPGQGAVETQYF.

The chain combines TRBV13 with TRBJ2-1, with a possible D match to TRBD1 (6 bases). Germline V CDR1 and CDR2: PRHDT, FYEKMQ (reference sequence). The CDR3 spans 13 residues. The germline V and J ends were trimmed by 5 bases and 9 bases, with 14 bases remaining between them. The CDR3 loop reads CASSLEQGFEQFF. DNA for the CDR3: TGTGCCAGCAGCCTCGAGCAGGGGTTTGAGCAGTTCTTC.

The CDR3 is CASRRDRGCNEQFF. DNA of the CDR3: TGTGCAAGTCGCCGGGACAGAGGCTGCAATGAGCAGTTCTTC. This sequence joins TRBV12-2 and TRBJ2-1; TRBD1 is taken as the D call from the table, unchecked against the DNA. TRBV12-2 is flagged as a pseudogene. The CDR3 is made up of 14 amino acids.

This clone is a singleton in its sample. The chain is built from TRBV6-5 and TRBJ2-7; D is undetermined. With 2 bases removed from V and 0 bases from J, the gap between germline ends came to 5 bases. Germline assignment: CDR1 MNHEY and CDR2 SVGAGI. The length of the CDR3 is 13 residues. The CDR3 nucleotides read TGTGCCAGCAGTTACACGAGCTCCTACGAGCAGTACTTC. Translating gives CASSYTSSYEQYF.

By its share, this clone is medium-sized. This sequence joins TRBV6-1 and TRBJ1-2, with 7 bases matching TRBD1. Trimming at V came to 1 base and at J to 7 bases, leaving 6 bases not matched to a gene. Germline V gene lookup returns CDR1 MNHNS and CDR2 SASEGT. This CDR3 is built from 14 residues. CDR3 in DNA: TGTGCCAGCAGTGAAGGGGGCAGGGGGTTTGGCTACACCTTC. Residues: CASSEGGRGFGYTF.

The chain has TRBV21-1 and TRBJ2-7; the table assigns TRBD2, which was not confirmed against the DNA. TRBV21-1 is reported as a pseudogene. The CDR3 totals 14 residues. DNA for the CDR3: TGTGCCAGCACCGGCGGGACTTCCCCTTACGAGCAGTACTTC. It codes for CASTGGTSPYEQYF.

This clone has only one observation. The CDR3 DNA reads TGTGCCAGCAGCGTTGGGGGAGTGGGCGAAAAACTGTTTTTT. Translating gives CASSVGGVGEKLFF. The chain recombines TRBV9 with TRBJ1-4; possibly TRBD1 for D (5 bases). CDR3 size: 14 residues. Germline V CDR1 and CDR2: SGDLS, YYNGEE. Trimming took off 2 bases at V and 8 bases at J, with 13 bases between the two ends.

The chain links TRBV6-2 or TRBV6-3 to TRBJ1-2, with D unclear. CDR1 and CDR2 (germline): MNHEY, SVGEGT. Trimming took off 0 bases at V and 4 bases at J, with 15 bases between the two ends. This CDR3 region has 16 residues. The CDR3 here is CASSYSSPGLGYGYTF. CDR3 DNA sequence: TGTGCCAGCAGTTACTCGTCGCCAGGTCTGGGCTATGGCTACACCTTC.

The V call is TRBV28, the J call TRBJ1-5; D perhaps matches TRBD1 (5 bases). There are 17 residues in the CDR3. V was clipped by 6 bases and J by 0 bases, with 18 bases between them. Germline-derived CDR1 and CDR2 are MDHEN and SYDVKM. In nucleotides, the CDR3 is TGTGCCAGCAGCGGGGGTGTGGCCGTAAATAGCAATCAGCCCCAGCATTTT. Amino acid sequence: CASSGGVAVNSNQPQHF.

The chain employs TRBV24-1 and TRBJ2-7; 14 positions match TRBD2. Germline lookup yields CDR1 KGHDR and CDR2 SFDVKD. V gave up 4 bases and J gave up 3 bases; unmatched junction bases: 10. The CDR3 has 18 residues. CDR3 coding DNA: TGTGCCACCAGTGAAGTAAAGACTAGCGGGAGGGAAGGCTACGAGCAGTACTTC. Protein: CATSEVKTSGREGYEQYF.

This chain connects TRBV12-5 to TRBJ2-1, with D possibly matching TRBD1 (6 bases). From germline, CDR1 is LGHNT and CDR2 FRNRAP. CDR3 length: 13 residues. V was shortened by 6 bases and J by 7 bases, with 13 bases between the two germline ends. CDR3 protein: CASGPRDKNEQFF. DNA for the CDR3: TGTGCTAGTGGCCCCCGGGACAAAAATGAGCAGTTCTTC. The variable domain in full, completed from reference TRBV12-5 and TRBJ2-1, reads DARVTQTPRHKVTEMGQEVTMRCQPILGHNTVFWYRQTMMQGLELLAYFRNRAPLDDSGMPKDRFSAEMPDATLATLKIQPSEPRDSAVYFCASGPRDKNEQFFGPGTRLTVL.

This clone was observed a single time. The V and J genes are TRBV6-5 and TRBJ1-5; D is possibly TRBD1 (6 bases). Trimming removed 0 bases at V and 6 bases at J, with 9 bases between. Germline V gene sequence: CDR1 MNHEY, CDR2 SVGAGI. The CDR3 runs to 14 residues. In nucleotides, the CDR3 is TGTGCCAGCAGTTACTCCCAGGGGAGTCAGCCCCAGCATTTT. Translated: CASSYSQGSQPQHF.

CDR3 residues: CASSQEEGASNQPQHF. The CDR3 DNA sequence: TGTGCCAGCAGCCAAGAAGAGGGGGCCAGCAATCAGCCCCAGCATTTT. This chain joins TRBV4-2 and TRBJ1-5; TRBD1 agrees at 7 bases. The V gene end was trimmed by 0 bases and the J gene end by 1 base; junction bases not matched to a gene: 3. The CDR3 length is 16 residues. Germline V gives CDR1 LGHNA, CDR2 YNFKEQ.

V usage is TRBV6-6 and J usage is TRBJ1-1; perhaps TRBD1 as D (6 bases). Trimming stripped 5 bases from V and 4 bases from J, with 14 bases between. The germline V gene has CDR1 MNHNY and CDR2 SVGAGI (reference sequence). The CDR3 spans 14 residues. CDR3 DNA: TGTGCCAGCAGTGCTGGAGGGGGTCGCACTGAAGCTTTCTTT. It specifies CASSAGGGRTEAFF.

This sequence joins TRBV3-1 (or the pseudogene TRBV3-2) and TRBJ2-3; no clear D gene. V was pared by 4 bases and J by 1 base, with 6 bases between. Looked up from germline, CDR1 is LGHDT and CDR2 is YNNKEL (reference sequence). This CDR3 is 13 amino acids long. This CDR3 is CASSPPGTDTQYF. The CDR3 coding sequence is TGTGCCAGCAGCCCCCCAGGCACAGATACGCAGTATTTT.

The chain is built from TRBV7-9 and TRBJ2-7; 7 positions match TRBD2. The CDR3 consists of 16 residues. CDR1 and CDR2 from the germline V gene are SEHNR and FQNEAQ (reference sequence). J was trimmed by 6 bases and V by 3 bases; bases with no gene match: 14. The CDR3 DNA is TGTGCCAGCAGCTTTACGGGGGGTGGGGCACTTTCCGAGCAGTACTTC. This encodes CASSFTGGGALSEQYF.

This chain uses TRBV29-1 with TRBJ2-7; D unresolved. Germline assignment: CDR1 SQVTM and CDR2 ANQGSEA. V lost 1 base to trimming and J lost 3 bases, with 10 bases between them. The CDR3 consists of 13 residues. The CDR3 sequence: CSVEGGRFYEQYF. The CDR3 DNA reads TGCAGCGTTGAAGGAGGCAGGTTCTACGAGCAGTACTTC.

V and J are TRBV3-1 (or the pseudogene TRBV3-2) and TRBJ1-1; D gene unclear. The CDR3 is 14 amino acids. Germline V CDR1 and CDR2: LGHDT, YNNKEL (reference sequence). V was clipped by 3 bases and J by 1 base, with 9 bases between them. In nucleotides, the CDR3 is TGTGCCAGCAGCCAGGTCCGGAGGAACACTGAAGCTTTCTTT. Translating gives CASSQVRRNTEAFF.

This chain links TRBV19 with TRBJ1-6, with unresolved D. CDR1 is LNHDA, CDR2 SQIVND, per germline (reference sequence). CDR3 size: 15 residues. Trimming pared 4 bases from V and 0 bases from J, leaving 7 bases between. The CDR3 nucleotides are TGTGCCAGTAGTAGTAGGAGCTCCTATAATTCACCCCTCCACTTT. It is translated as CASSSRSSYNSPLHF.

The chain couples TRBV27 to TRBJ1-4; no clear D. With 3 bases removed from V and 7 bases from J, the gap between germline ends came to 12 bases. CDR1 is MNHEY and CDR2 is SMNVEV in the germline V gene (reference sequence). CDR3 length: 14 residues. CDR3 loop: CASSFGEGVEKLFF. CDR3 DNA sequence: TGTGCCAGCAGTTTTGGGGAGGGTGTTGAAAAACTGTTTTTT.

The chain combines TRBV10-3 with TRBJ1-5, with D maybe TRBD1 (5 bases). The length of the CDR3 is 15 residues. Germline V gene data show CDR1 as ENHRY and CDR2 as SYGVKD. Trimming removed 3 bases at V and 4 bases at J, with 13 bases between. CDR3 amino acids: CAISDSVAGNQPQHF. DNA of the CDR3: TGTGCCATCAGTGATTCGGTGGCAGGGAATCAGCCCCAGCATTTT.

The gene calls are TRBV5-4 and TRBJ2-7; D possibly corresponds to TRBD2 (7 bases). CDR1 and CDR2 from the germline V gene are SGHNT and YYREEE (reference sequence). Trimming took off 5 bases at V and 6 bases at J, with 15 bases between the two ends. The CDR3 has 13 amino acids. The CDR3 spells CASRGGASREQYF. CDR3 bases: TGTGCCAGCAGGGGGGGGGCCTCTCGCGAGCAGTACTTC.

This clone was observed a single time. The chain is built from TRBV19 and TRBJ1-2, with no clear D. The CDR3 covers 12 residues. Per the germline V gene, CDR1 is LNHDA and CDR2 is SQIVND (reference sequence). Deletions cut 8 bases from V and 3 bases from J, with 10 bases between. CDR3 amino acids: CASVSPDYGYTF. As DNA, the CDR3 is TGTGCCAGTGTTTCTCCGGACTATGGCTACACCTTC.

J is TRBJ1-6 and V is TRBV7-9; D is unclear. CDR3 length equals 15 residues. Germline loops: CDR1 SEHNR, CDR2 FQNEAQ (reference sequence). V was clipped by 3 bases and J by 6 bases, with 12 bases between them. The CDR3 protein is CASSFLSLSNSPLHF. CDR3 in DNA: TGTGCCAGCAGCTTCCTTTCCCTGAGTAATTCACCCCTCCACTTT.

This clone was detected once. V is TRBV7-6 and J is TRBJ2-3, with 9 bases that match TRBD2. V dropped 0 bases and J dropped 5; count of bases not matched to a gene: 9. This CDR3 spans 17 amino acids. CDR1 and CDR2 from the germline V gene are SGHVS and FNYEAQ. The DNA for the CDR3 is TGTGCCAGCAGCTTAGCCCGACTAGCGGTAGGAGGAGATACGCAGTATTTT. This encodes CASSLARLAVGGDTQYF.